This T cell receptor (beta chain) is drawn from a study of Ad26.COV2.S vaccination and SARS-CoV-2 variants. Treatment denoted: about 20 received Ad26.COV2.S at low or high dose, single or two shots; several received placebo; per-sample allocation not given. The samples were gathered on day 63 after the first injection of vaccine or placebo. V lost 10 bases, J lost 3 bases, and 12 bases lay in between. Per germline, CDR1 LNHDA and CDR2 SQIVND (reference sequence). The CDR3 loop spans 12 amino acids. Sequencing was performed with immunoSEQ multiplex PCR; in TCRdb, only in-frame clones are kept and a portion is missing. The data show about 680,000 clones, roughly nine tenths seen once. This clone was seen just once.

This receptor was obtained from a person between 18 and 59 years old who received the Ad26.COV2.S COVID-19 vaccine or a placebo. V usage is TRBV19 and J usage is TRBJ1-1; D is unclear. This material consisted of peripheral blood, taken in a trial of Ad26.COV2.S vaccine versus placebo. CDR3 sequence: CATQRRDTEAFF. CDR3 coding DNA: TGTGCCACCCAGAGACGGGACACTGAAGCTTTCTTT.